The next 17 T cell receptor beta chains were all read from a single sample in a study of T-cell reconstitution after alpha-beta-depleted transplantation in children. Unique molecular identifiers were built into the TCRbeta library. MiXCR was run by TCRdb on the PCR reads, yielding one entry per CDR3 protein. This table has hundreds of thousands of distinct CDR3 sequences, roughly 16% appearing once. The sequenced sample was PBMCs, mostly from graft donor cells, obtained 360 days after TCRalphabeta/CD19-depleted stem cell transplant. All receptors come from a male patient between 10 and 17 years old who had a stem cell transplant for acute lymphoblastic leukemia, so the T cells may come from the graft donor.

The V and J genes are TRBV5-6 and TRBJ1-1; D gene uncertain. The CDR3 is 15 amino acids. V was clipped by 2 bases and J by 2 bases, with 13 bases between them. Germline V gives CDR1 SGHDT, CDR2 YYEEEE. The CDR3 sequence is CASSFLPTTNTEAFF. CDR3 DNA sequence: TGTGCCAGCAGCTTTCTACCTACAACAAACACTGAAGCTTTCTTT.

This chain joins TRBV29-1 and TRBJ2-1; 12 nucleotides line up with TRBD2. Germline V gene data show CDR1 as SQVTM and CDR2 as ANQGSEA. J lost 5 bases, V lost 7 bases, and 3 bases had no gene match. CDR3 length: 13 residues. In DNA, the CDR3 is TGCAGCGACTGGACTAGCGGGAACAATGAGCAGTTCTTC. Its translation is CSDWTSGNNEQFF.

For the CDR3, the DNA is TGTGCCACCAGACAGACTCGCACAGATACGCAGTATTTT. Its protein product is CATRQTRTDTQYF. The chain couples TRBV12-3 or TRBV12-4 to TRBJ2-3; possibly TRBD1 for D (5 bases). Trimming took 10 bases from V and 1 from J, leaving 12 bases between them. CDR3 length: 13 residues.

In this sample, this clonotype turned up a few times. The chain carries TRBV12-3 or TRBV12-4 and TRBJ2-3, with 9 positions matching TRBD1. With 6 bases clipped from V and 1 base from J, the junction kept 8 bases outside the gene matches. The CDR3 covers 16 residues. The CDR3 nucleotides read TGTGCCAGCAGACAGGGCCGGGACAGGGGCACAGATACGCAGTATTTT. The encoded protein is CASRQGRDRGTDTQYF.

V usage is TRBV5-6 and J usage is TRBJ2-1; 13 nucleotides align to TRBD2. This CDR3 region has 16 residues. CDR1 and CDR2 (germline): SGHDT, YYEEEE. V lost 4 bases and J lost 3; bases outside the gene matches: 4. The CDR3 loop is CASSGGLAGRYNEQFF. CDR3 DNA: TGTGCCAGCAGCGGGGGACTAGCGGGACGCTACAATGAGCAGTTCTTC.

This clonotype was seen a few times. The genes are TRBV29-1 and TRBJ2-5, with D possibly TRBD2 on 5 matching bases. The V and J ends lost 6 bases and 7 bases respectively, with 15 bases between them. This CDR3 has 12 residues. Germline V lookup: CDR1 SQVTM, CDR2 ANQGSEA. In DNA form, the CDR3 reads TGCAGCGTACCCAATAGGAGGCGGACCCAGTACTTC. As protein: CSVPNRRRTQYF.

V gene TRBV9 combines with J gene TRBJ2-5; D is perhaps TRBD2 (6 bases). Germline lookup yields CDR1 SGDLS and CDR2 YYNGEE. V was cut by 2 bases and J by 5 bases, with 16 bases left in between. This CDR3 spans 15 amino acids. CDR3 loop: CASSVEGFRTETQYF. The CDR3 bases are TGTGCCAGCAGCGTGGAGGGATTTCGGACGGAGACCCAGTACTTC.

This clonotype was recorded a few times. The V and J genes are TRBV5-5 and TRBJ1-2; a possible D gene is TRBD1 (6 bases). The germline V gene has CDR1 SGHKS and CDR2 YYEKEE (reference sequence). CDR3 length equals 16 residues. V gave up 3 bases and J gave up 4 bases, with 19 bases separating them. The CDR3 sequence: CASSYAEGEWIYGYTF. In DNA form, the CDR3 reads TGTGCCAGCAGCTATGCCGAGGGGGAGTGGATCTATGGCTACACCTTC.

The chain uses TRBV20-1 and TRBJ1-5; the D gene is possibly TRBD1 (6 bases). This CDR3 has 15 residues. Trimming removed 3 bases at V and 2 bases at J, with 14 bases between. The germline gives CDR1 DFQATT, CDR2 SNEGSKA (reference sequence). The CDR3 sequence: CSASITGLGNQPQHF. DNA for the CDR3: TGCAGTGCTAGCATAACAGGGCTGGGCAATCAGCCCCAGCATTTT.

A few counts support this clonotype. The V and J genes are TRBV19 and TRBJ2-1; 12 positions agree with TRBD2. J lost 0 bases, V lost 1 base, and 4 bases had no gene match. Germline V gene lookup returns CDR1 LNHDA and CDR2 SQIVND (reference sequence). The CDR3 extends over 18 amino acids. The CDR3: CASSIGTSGISSYNEQFF. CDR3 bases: TGTGCCAGTAGTATAGGGACTAGCGGGATTTCCTCCTACAATGAGCAGTTCTTC.

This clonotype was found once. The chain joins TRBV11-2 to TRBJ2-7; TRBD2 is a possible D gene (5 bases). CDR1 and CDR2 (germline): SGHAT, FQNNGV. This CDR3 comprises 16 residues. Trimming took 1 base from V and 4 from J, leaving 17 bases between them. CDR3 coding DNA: TGTGCCAGCAGCTTAGGAGGTAGCGCCCCCTCTTACGAGCAGTACTTC. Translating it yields CASSLGGSAPSYEQYF.

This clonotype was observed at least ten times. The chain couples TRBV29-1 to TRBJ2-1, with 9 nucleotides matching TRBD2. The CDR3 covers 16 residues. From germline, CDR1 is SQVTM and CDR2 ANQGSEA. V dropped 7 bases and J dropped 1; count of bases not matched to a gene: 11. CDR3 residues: CSAYQGTSGSYNEQFF. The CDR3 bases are TGCAGCGCGTACCAGGGAACTAGCGGGTCCTACAATGAGCAGTTCTTC.

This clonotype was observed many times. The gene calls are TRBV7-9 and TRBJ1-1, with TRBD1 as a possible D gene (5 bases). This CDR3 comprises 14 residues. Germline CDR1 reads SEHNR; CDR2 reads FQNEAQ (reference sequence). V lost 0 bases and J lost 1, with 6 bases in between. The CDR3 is CASSLAQGNTEAFF. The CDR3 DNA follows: TGTGCCAGCAGCTTAGCGCAGGGGAACACTGAAGCTTTCTTT.

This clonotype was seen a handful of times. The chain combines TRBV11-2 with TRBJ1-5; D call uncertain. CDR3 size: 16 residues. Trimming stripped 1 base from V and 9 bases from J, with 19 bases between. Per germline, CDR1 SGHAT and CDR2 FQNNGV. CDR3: CASSLGNQPGWTPQHF. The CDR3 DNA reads TGTGCCAGCAGCTTAGGGAATCAGCCGGGATGGACGCCCCAGCATTTT.

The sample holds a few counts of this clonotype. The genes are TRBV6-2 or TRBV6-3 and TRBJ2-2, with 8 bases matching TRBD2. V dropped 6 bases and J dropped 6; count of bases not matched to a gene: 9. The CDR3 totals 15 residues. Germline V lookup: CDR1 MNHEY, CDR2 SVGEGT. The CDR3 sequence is CASSLSGRGSGELFF. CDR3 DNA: TGTGCCAGCAGCCTAAGCGGGAGAGGGTCCGGGGAGCTGTTTTTT.

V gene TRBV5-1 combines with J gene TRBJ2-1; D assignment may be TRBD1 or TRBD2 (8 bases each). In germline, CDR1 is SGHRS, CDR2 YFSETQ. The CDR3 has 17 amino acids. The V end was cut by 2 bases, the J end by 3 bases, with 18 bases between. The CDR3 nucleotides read TGCGCCAGCAGCTTCCAGGGGGCGGGAGGAATCTACAATGAGCAGTTCTTC. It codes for CASSFQGAGGIYNEQFF.

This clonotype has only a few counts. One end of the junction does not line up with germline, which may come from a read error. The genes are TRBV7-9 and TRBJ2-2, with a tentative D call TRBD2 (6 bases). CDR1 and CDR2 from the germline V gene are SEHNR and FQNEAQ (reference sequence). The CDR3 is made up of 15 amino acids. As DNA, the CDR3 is TGTGCCAGCAGCATAGCGGTCTCGAACACCGGGGAGCTGTTTTTT. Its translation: CASSIAVSNTGELFF.